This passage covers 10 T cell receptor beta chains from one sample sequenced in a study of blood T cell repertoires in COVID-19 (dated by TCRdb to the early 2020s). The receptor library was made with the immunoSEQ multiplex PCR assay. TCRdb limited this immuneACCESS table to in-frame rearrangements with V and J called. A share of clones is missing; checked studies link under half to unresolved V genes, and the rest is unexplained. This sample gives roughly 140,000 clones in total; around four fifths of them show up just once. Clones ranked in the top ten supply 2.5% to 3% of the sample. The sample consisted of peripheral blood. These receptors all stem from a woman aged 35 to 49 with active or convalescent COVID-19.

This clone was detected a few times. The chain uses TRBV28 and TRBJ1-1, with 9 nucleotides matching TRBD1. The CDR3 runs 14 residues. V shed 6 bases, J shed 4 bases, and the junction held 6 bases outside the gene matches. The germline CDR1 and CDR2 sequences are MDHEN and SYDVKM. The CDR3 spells CASRRNRGLTEAFF. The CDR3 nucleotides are TGTGCCAGCAGACGGAACAGGGGGCTCACTGAAGCTTTCTTT.

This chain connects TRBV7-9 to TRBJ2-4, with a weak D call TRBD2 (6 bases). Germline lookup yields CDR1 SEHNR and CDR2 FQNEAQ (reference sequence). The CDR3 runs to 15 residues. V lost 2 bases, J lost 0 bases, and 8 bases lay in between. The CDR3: CASSLPGLAKNIQYF. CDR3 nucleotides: TGTGCCAGCAGCTTACCGGGACTAGCCAAAAACATTCAGTACTTC.

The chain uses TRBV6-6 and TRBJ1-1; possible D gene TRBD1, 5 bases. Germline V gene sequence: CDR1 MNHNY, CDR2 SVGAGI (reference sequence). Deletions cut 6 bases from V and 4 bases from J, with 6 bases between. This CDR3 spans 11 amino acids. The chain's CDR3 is CASRGPTEAFF. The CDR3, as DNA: TGTGCCAGCAGGGGGCCCACTGAAGCTTTCTTT.

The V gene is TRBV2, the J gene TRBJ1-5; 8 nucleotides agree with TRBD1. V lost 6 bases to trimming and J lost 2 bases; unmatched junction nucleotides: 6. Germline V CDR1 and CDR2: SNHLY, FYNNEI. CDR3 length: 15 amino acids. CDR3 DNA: TGTGCCAGCAGAGGACAGGGCCTCGGCAATCAGCCCCAGCATTTT. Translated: CASRGQGLGNQPQHF.

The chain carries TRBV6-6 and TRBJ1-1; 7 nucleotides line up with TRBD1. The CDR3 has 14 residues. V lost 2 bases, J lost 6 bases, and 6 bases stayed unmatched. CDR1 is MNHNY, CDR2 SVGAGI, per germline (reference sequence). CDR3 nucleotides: TGTGCCAGCAGTTACGTAGGGGGCATCGCTGAAGCTTTCTTT. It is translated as CASSYVGGIAEAFF.

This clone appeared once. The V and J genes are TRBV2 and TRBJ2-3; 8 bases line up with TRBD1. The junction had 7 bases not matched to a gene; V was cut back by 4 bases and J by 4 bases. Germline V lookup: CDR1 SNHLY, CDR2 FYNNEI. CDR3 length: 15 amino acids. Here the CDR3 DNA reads TGTGCCAGCAGTGGGCAGGGGGCGGTCGCAGATACGCAGTATTTT. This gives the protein CASSGQGAVADTQYF.

CDR3: CASSGGQGSSYNSPLHF. The CDR3 region has the DNA TGTGCCAGCAGCGGGGGACAGGGAAGCTCCTATAATTCACCCCTCCACTTT. J is TRBJ1-6 and V is TRBV27; 9 bases agree with TRBD1. The CDR3 covers 17 residues. The germline V gene has CDR1 MNHEY and CDR2 SMNVEV (reference sequence). V lost 6 bases and J lost 0; bases outside the gene matches: 6.

This CDR3 is CATSVPDSSGANVLTF. The CDR3 region has the DNA TGTGCCACCAGTGTCCCGGACAGCTCTGGGGCCAACGTCCTGACTTTC. V is TRBV24-1 and J is TRBJ2-6, with D perhaps TRBD1 (6 bases). Germline CDR1 reads KGHDR; CDR2 reads SFDVKD. The CDR3 spans 16 residues. The V end was cut by 5 bases, the J end by 0 bases, with 10 bases between.

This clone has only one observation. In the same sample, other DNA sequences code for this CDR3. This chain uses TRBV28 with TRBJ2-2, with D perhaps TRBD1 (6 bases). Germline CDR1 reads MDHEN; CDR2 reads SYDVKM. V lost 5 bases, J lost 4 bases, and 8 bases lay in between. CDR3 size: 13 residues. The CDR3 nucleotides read TGTGCCAGCAGTCTGGGGGCCACCGGGGAGCTGTTTTTT. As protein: CASSLGATGELFF.

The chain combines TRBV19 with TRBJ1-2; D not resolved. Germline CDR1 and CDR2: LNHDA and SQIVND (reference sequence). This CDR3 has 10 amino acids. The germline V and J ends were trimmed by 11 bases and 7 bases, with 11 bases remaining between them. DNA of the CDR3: TGTGCCCCCCGGGAGTGTGGCTACACCTTC. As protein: CAPRECGYTF.